The rows below give T cell receptor beta chains drawn from one sample of a study of beta chain features in type 1 diabetes. Assay: immunoSEQ multiplex PCR; the TCRdb copy retains only in-frame clones and omits some. Of 600,000 to 700,000 clones listed, under 15% are singletons. Sequences were obtained from naive CD4+ T cells from blood. The receptors shown here come from a man younger than 45 with type 1 diabetes. Both conserved end residues are part of each CDR3. A D gene is named only where the DNA matches it firmly. Clone size is not always given. Where it is, it says once, few, many or a class for expanded clones.

clone_size d_call j_call v_call cdr3_aa cdr3_nt
- - TRBJ1-2 TRBV30 CAWSAGGPLDYGYTF TGTGCCTGGAGTGCTGGGGGGCCATTAGACTATGGCTACACCTTC
- TRBD1 TRBJ2-7 TRBV5-4 CASSLPGQGENEQYF TGTGCCAGCAGCTTGCCGGGACAGGGGGAAAACGAGCAGTACTTC
few - TRBJ1-2 TRBV15 CATSDRDYGYTF TGTGCCACCAGCGACAGAGACTATGGCTACACCTTC
few - TRBJ2-3 TRBV6-1 CASSELAGTTDTQYF TGTGCCAGCAGTGAATTGGCGGGTACCACAGATACGCAGTATTTT
few - TRBJ2-7 TRBV14 CASSQDVSYEQYF TGTGCCAGCAGCCAAGATGTCAGTTACGAGCAGTACTTC
- TRBD2 TRBJ2-1 TRBV5-1 CASSPLAGAYNEQFF TGCGCCAGCAGCCCCCTAGCGGGAGCCTACAATGAGCAGTTCTTC
few - TRBJ2-3 TRBV7-2 CASSGGPADTQYF TGTGCCAGCAGCGGGGGGCCGGCAGATACGCAGTATTTT
- - TRBJ2-3 TRBV29-1 CSVEAGAGTDTQYF TGCAGCGTTGAGGCCGGGGCGGGCACAGATACGCAGTATTTT
- - TRBJ1-2 TRBV11-2 CASSFGHLDYGYTF TGTGCCAGCAGCTTCGGACATCTGGACTATGGCTACACCTTC
- - TRBJ1-1 TRBV29-1 CSVAPTFDGEAFF TGCAGCGTGGCCCCCACCTTCGACGGTGAAGCTTTCTTT
few - TRBJ2-4 TRBV5-6 CASSWALAKNIQYF TGTGCCAGCAGCTGGGCCCTAGCCAAAAACATTCAGTACTTC
- TRBD1 TRBJ2-7 TRBV4-2 CASSPTGVAGGLPYEQYF TGTGCCAGCAGCCCGACAGGGGTTGCGGGCGGCTTACCTTACGAGCAGTACTTC
- TRBD2 TRBJ2-3 TRBV5-1 CASSSGTSGDTDTQYF TGCGCCAGCAGCTCCGGGACTAGCGGGGACACAGATACGCAGTATTTT
few TRBD1 TRBJ2-1 TRBV6-6 CASSYSGTDNEQFF TGTGCCAGCAGTTACTCCGGGACAGACAATGAGCAGTTCTTC
- - TRBJ2-3 TRBV7-6 CASSSRTRQDTQYF TGTGCCAGCAGTTCTAGGACCCGGCAGGATACGCAGTATTTT
few - TRBJ2-3 TRBV2 CARGRDSSTDTQYF TGTGCCAGGGGGAGGGACAGTAGCACAGATACGCAGTATTTT
- - TRBJ1-2 TRBV7-2 CASSLDTDRYGYTF TGTGCCAGCAGCCTGGACACCGATCGATATGGCTACACCTTC
few TRBD1 TRBJ2-5 TRBV28 CASSLSGTGSETQYF TGTGCCAGCAGTTTATCGGGGACAGGGAGCGAGACCCAGTACTTC
few TRBD2 TRBJ2-7 TRBV18 CASSPSLAGDEQYF TGTGCCAGCTCACCATCCCTAGCGGGGGATGAGCAGTACTTC
- TRBD2 TRBJ2-5 TRBV7-9 CASSSQGAGLQETQYF TGTGCCAGCAGCTCCCAGGGAGCGGGGCTTCAAGAGACCCAGTACTTC
few TRBD2 TRBJ2-1 TRBV7-2 CASTRRVGTNNEQFF TGTGCCAGCACCCGAAGGGTTGGGACTAACAATGAGCAGTTCTTC
many - TRBJ2-1 TRBV14 CASSQEGSLGEQFF TGTGCCAGCAGCCAAGAGGGTAGCTTGGGTGAGCAGTTCTTC
few TRBD2 TRBJ2-1 TRBV30 CAWTAGGSNEQFF TGTGCCTGGACTGCGGGGGGGAGCAATGAGCAGTTCTTC
- TRBD2 TRBJ2-7 TRBV2 CASGSSGGRTYEQYF TGTGCCAGCGGGTCTAGCGGGGGGCGGACCTACGAGCAGTACTTC